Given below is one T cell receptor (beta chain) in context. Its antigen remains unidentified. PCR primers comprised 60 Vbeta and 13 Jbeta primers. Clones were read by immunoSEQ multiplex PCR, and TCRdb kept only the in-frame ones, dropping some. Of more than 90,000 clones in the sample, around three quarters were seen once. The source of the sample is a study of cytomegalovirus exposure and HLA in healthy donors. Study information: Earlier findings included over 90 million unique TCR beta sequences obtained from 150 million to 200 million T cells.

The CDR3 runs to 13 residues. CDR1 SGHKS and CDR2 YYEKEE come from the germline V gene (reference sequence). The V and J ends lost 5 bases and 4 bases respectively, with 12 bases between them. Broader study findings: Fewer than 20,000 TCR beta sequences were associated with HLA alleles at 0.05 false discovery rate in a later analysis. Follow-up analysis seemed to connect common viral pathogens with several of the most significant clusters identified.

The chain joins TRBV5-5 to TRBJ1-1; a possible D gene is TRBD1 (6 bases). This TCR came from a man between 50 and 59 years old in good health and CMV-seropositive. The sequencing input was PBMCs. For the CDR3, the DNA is TGTGCCAGCAGTCTACGGGGGGCCACTGAAGCTTTCTTT. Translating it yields CASSLRGATEAFF.